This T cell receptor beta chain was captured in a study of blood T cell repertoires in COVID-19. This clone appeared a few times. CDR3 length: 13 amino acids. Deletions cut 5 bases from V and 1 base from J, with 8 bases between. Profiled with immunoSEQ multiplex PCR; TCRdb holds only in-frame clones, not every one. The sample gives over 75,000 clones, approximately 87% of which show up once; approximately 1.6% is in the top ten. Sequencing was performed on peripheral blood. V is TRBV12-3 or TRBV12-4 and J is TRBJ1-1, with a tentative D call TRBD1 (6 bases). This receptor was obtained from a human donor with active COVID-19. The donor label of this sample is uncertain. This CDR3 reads CASSGGQNTEAFF. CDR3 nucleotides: TGTGCCAGCAGTGGGGGACAGAACACTGAAGCTTTCTTT.